This TCR beta chain is from a study of blood T cells in healthy people across ages. General observations from the study: Roughly linear declines in TCR beta diversity per million T cells occurred with age.

From germline, CDR1 is MGHRA and CDR2 YSYEKL. The CDR3 length is 14 residues. Individuals who donated were healthy Caucasians from Russia aged about 6 to 90. About this clonotype: Antigen unknown. Its ends do not fully match the called genes, so a read error is possible.

A sample-barcoded 5' primer and a J-beta primer mix were used in a second PCR of roughly 7 to 11 cycles. TCRdb called the 5' RACE reads again in MiXCR, with one record for every CDR3 protein. Of about 1.6 million distinct CDR3 sequences in the sample, about 31% were seen once. The chain is built from TRBV4-1 and TRBJ1-4; D is unclear. This clonotype was sampled from a young woman in good health. Material: blood. The DNA for the CDR3 is TGCGCCTGCAGCCAAGGGTGGGTGGGGGAAAAACTGTTTTTT. As protein: CACSQGWVGEKLFF.